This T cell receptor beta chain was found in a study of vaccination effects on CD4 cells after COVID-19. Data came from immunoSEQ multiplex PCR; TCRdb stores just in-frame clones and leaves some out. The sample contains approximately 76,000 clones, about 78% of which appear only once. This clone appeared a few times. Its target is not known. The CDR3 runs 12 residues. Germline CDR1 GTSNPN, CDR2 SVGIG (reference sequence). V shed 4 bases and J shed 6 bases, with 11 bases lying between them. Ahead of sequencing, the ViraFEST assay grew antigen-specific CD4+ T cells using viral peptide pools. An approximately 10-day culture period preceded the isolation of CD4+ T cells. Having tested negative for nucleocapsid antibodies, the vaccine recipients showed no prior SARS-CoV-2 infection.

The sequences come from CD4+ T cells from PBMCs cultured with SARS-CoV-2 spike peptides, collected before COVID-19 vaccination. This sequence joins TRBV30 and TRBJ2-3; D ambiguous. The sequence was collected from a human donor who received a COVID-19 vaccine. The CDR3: CAWTESWDTQYF. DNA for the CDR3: TGTGCCTGGACCGAAAGCTGGGATACGCAGTATTTT.